Presented here are 26 T cell receptor beta chains from one specimen sequenced in a study of cytomegalovirus exposure and HLA in healthy donors. The study ran its PCR with 60 Vbeta and 13 Jbeta primers. Sequencing was performed with immunoSEQ multiplex PCR; in TCRdb, only in-frame clones are kept and a portion is missing. The sample has about 120,000 clones; about 75% are singletons. The sample comprised PBMCs. Source of these receptors: a man between 60 and 75 years old in good health and CMV-seropositive.

The rearrangement links TRBV7-9 to TRBJ1-5; no clear D gene. Trimming removed 5 bases at V and 1 base at J, with 9 bases between. Germline V gives CDR1 SEHNR, CDR2 FQNEAQ (reference sequence). There are 14 residues in the CDR3. CDR3 loop: CASSEDWSNQPQHF. The CDR3 DNA reads TGTGCCAGCAGCGAGGACTGGAGCAATCAGCCCCAGCATTTT.

This clone has a single count. The chain recombines TRBV7-3 with TRBJ1-5, with D perhaps matching TRBD1 (5 bases). V lost 2 bases, J lost 7 bases, and 12 bases lay in between. Germline V gene lookup returns CDR1 SGHTA and CDR2 FQGTGA. The CDR3 has 14 amino acids. The CDR3 nucleotides read TGTGCCAGCAGCTTACGGCAGGGTGGCCAGCCCCAGCATTTT. Protein product: CASSLRQGGQPQHF.

The chain is built from TRBV4-1 and TRBJ2-3; D call uncertain. With 1 base removed from V and 0 bases from J, the gap between germline ends came to 8 bases. CDR3 length equals 15 residues. Germline V lookup: CDR1 MGHRA, CDR2 YSYEKL. The CDR3 loop is CASSQVSFSTDTQYF. CDR3 in DNA: TGCGCCAGCAGCCAAGTCTCTTTTAGCACAGATACGCAGTATTTT.

The rearrangement uses TRBV29-1 and TRBJ2-7; 10 bases are shared with TRBD1. CDR3 length: 14 amino acids. Unmatched junction bases numbered 6, after V lost 5 bases and J lost 2 bases. Per the germline V gene, CDR1 is SQVTM and CDR2 is ANQGSEA. The DNA for the CDR3 is TGCAGCGTTCTCCCGGGACAGGGGCCCTACGAGCAGTACTTC. The encoded protein is CSVLPGQGPYEQYF.

The rearrangement links TRBV6-5 to TRBJ1-5; 8 positions agree with TRBD1. There are 15 residues in the CDR3. CDR1 is MNHEY and CDR2 is SVGAGI in the germline V gene. With 0 bases clipped from V and 4 bases from J, the junction kept 2 bases outside the gene matches. This chain's CDR3 is CASSYSRQGNQPQHF. For the CDR3, the DNA is TGTGCCAGCAGTTACTCGAGACAGGGGAATCAGCCCCAGCATTTT.

The table lists this clone with a few counts. The chain couples TRBV6-5 to TRBJ1-3; 8 nucleotides align to TRBD1. The CDR3 is made up of 16 amino acids. Germline CDR1 reads MNHEY; CDR2 reads SVGAGI. V shed 2 bases, J shed 7 bases, and the junction held 10 bases outside the gene matches. The DNA of the CDR3 is TGTGCCAGCAGTTACGTAGGGGTGCAGGGGGCGAACACCATATATTTT. Translating gives CASSYVGVQGANTIYF.

The chain carries TRBV15 and TRBJ2-1; D might be TRBD2 (5 bases). Germline CDR1 is LNHNV and CDR2 is YYDKDF (reference sequence). Deletions cut 0 bases from V and 0 bases from J, with 18 bases between. CDR3 size: 19 residues. Here the CDR3 DNA reads TGTGCCACCAGCAGAGAGTCCCCGGGAAGCGAGAGCTCCTACAATGAGCAGTTCTTC. It is translated as CATSRESPGSESSYNEQFF.

V and J are TRBV5-1 and TRBJ1-5; a possible D gene is TRBD1 (5 bases). Germline CDR1 and CDR2: SGHRS and YFSETQ. This CDR3 spans 14 amino acids. V lost 1 base to trimming and J lost 5 bases, with 10 bases between them. The CDR3 DNA reads TGCGCCAGCAGCTTGAATACAGGAGATCAGCCCCAGCATTTT. Translation gives CASSLNTGDQPQHF.

V gene TRBV28 combines with J gene TRBJ2-7; 7 nucleotides align to TRBD1. Germline-derived CDR1 and CDR2 are MDHEN and SYDVKM. The CDR3 totals 14 residues. With V trimmed by 6 bases and J by 6 bases, 11 bases remained unmatched. The CDR3 coding sequence is TGTGCCAGCAGCTTAGGGACAGACCTCTGCGAGCAGTACTTC. Protein: CASSLGTDLCEQYF.

The chain employs TRBV28 and TRBJ2-7; tentatively, D is TRBD2 (6 bases). The CDR3 covers 15 residues. Germline V gives CDR1 MDHEN, CDR2 SYDVKM. V was clipped by 1 base and J by 2 bases, with 12 bases between them. The DNA of the CDR3 is TGTGCCAGCAGTTTATTGCCGGGGGTTACCTACGAGCAGTACTTC. It is translated as CASSLLPGVTYEQYF.

This chain links TRBV28 with TRBJ1-6; D is ambiguous. Germline V lookup: CDR1 MDHEN, CDR2 SYDVKM. The CDR3 is made up of 16 amino acids. Trimming cost V 5 bases and J 0 bases, with 11 bases left between them. CDR3 nucleotide sequence: TGTGCCAGCAGTATCCCTCGGAGCTCCTATAATTCACCCCTCCACTTT. Protein product: CASSIPRSSYNSPLHF.

The chain has TRBV2 and TRBJ2-7; 9 bases match TRBD1. The germline V gene encodes CDR1 SNHLY and CDR2 FYNNEI. J was trimmed by 5 bases and V by 5 bases; bases with no gene match: 7. CDR3 length equals 14 residues. The CDR3 reads CASSSQGANDEQYF. CDR3 DNA: TGTGCCAGCAGTTCACAGGGGGCGAATGACGAGCAGTACTTC.

This chain connects TRBV5-1 to TRBJ2-7; 9 bases are a match to TRBD1. Germline V gives CDR1 SGHRS, CDR2 YFSETQ. CDR3 length equals 14 residues. V trimming: 2 bases; J trimming: 7 bases; junction bases outside the gene matches: 7. In DNA form, the CDR3 reads TGCGCCAGCAGCTTACAACAGGGGGCGGGAGAGCAGTACTTC. It translates to CASSLQQGAGEQYF.

The J gene is TRBJ1-1, the V gene TRBV11-2; D is unclear. V lost 5 bases and J lost 10, with 23 bases in between. The CDR3 has 15 amino acids. The V gene's germline CDR1 is SGHAT and CDR2 FQNNGV. CDR3 protein: CASSNAGRMRMLAFF. The CDR3 region has the DNA TGTGCCAGCAGCAACGCCGGGAGGATGCGGATGTTAGCTTTCTTT.

The rearrangement uses TRBV27 and TRBJ2-5; 11 bases agree with TRBD2. The CDR3 consists of 14 residues. Germline CDR1 and CDR2: MNHEY and SMNVEV (reference sequence). V gave up 5 bases and J gave up 4 bases; unmatched junction bases: 3. CDR3 nucleotides: TGTGCCAGCAGTACCGGACTAGCGGGAGAGACCCAGTACTTC. This codes for CASSTGLAGETQYF.

Here the CDR3 DNA reads TGTGCCAGCAGAACGACAGGGGGCACTGAAGCTTTCTTT. It is translated as CASRTTGGTEAFF. This sequence joins TRBV6-1 and TRBJ1-1, with 9 bases that match TRBD1. This CDR3 contains 13 residues. CDR1 and CDR2 from the germline V gene are MNHNS and SASEGT. V lost 6 bases and J lost 4; bases outside the gene matches: 3.

The chain recombines TRBV6-5 with TRBJ2-7; TRBD1 matches at 7 bases. V lost 5 bases and J lost 6; bases outside the gene matches: 10. Looked up from germline, CDR1 is MNHEY and CDR2 is SVGAGI. The CDR3 contains 14 residues. As DNA, the CDR3 is TGTGCCAGCAGTCGCACCCGACAGGGTTCCGAGCAGTACTTC. Translated, it gives CASSRTRQGSEQYF.

This clone showed up just a few times. The rearrangement uses TRBV30 and TRBJ1-1; 9 bases line up with TRBD1. Germline V gene lookup returns CDR1 GTSNPN and CDR2 SVGIG (reference sequence). J gave up 10 bases and V 4 bases, and 13 bases lay outside the gene matches. There are 14 residues in the CDR3. CDR3 nucleotides: TGTGCCTGGATTTCGCCACAGGGGGCGCGTGTAGCTTTCTTT. It encodes CAWISPQGARVAFF. The full variable domain, rest sourced from reference TRBV30 and TRBJ1-1, is SQTIHQWPATLVQPVGSPLSLECTVEGTSNPNLYWYRQAAGRGLQLLFYSVGIGQISSEVPQNLSASRPQDRQFILSSKKLLLSDSGFYLCAWISPQGARVAFFGQGTRLTVV.

This chain connects TRBV19 to TRBJ1-5, with a weak D call TRBD1 (6 bases). In germline, CDR1 is LNHDA, CDR2 SQIVND (reference sequence). The CDR3 spans 14 residues. Deletions cut 3 bases from V and 3 bases from J, with 9 bases between. Here the CDR3 reads CASSIWDNNQPQHF. CDR3 bases: TGTGCCAGTAGTATTTGGGACAACAATCAGCCCCAGCATTTT.

This clone appeared once. The chain uses TRBV6-5 and TRBJ2-2; no definite D call. V was pared by 2 bases and J by 6 bases, with 4 bases between. Germline CDR1 reads MNHEY; CDR2 reads SVGAGI. The CDR3 loop spans 12 amino acids. CDR3 in amino acids: CASSYQSGELFF. The CDR3 DNA is TGTGCCAGCAGTTACCAGTCCGGGGAGCTGTTTTTT.

CDR3 coding DNA: TGTGCCAGCAGCTTACAGTTGGGCCAGCCCCAGCATTTT. Its translation is CASSLQLGQPQHF. V is TRBV7-3 and J is TRBJ1-5; D not resolved. Trimming took 2 bases from V and 7 from J, leaving 9 bases between them. This CDR3 has 13 amino acids. Per germline, CDR1 SGHTA and CDR2 FQGTGA.

The V call is TRBV5-5, the J call TRBJ1-6; a possible D gene is TRBD1 (5 bases). The CDR3 spans 14 residues. Germline V gives CDR1 SGHKS, CDR2 YYEKEE (reference sequence). Trimming removed 1 base at V and 14 bases at J, with 16 bases between. CDR3 DNA: TGTGCCAGCAGCTTGAATAATGACCCCAGGGCCCTCCACTTT. Translated: CASSLNNDPRALHF.

V gene TRBV9 combines with J gene TRBJ1-1, with a possible D match to TRBD1 (6 bases). Germline assignment: CDR1 SGDLS and CDR2 YYNGEE. CDR3 length: 16 amino acids. V was trimmed by 0 bases and J by 4 bases, leaving 16 bases between them. The CDR3 nucleotides are TGTGCCAGCAGCGTAGATGGGGGCCACTCGGGCACTGAAGCTTTCTTT. This gives the protein CASSVDGGHSGTEAFF.

This rearrangement joins TRBV2 to TRBJ1-6; weak D call: TRBD1 (5 bases). This CDR3 has 16 residues. Germline V gene sequence: CDR1 SNHLY, CDR2 FYNNEI. The V end was cut by 5 bases, the J end by 9 bases, with 20 bases between. CDR3 loop: CASSPDGPGVISPLHF. CDR3 DNA sequence: TGTGCCAGCAGTCCGGATGGACCGGGGGTTATTTCACCCCTCCACTTT.

Written as DNA, the CDR3 is TGTGCCAGCAGCGCGCGGGCCGGAGGGGCTGAAGCTTTCTTT. Translated, it gives CASSARAGGAEAFF. V is TRBV5-4 and J is TRBJ1-1; a possible D gene is TRBD1 (5 bases). The CDR3 extends over 14 amino acids. Between the trimmed V and J ends, which lost 4 bases and 6 bases, there was a span of 16 bases. Germline V lookup: CDR1 SGHNT, CDR2 YYREEE (reference sequence).

This clone was seen a handful of times. J is TRBJ1-1 and V is TRBV29-1; D is possibly TRBD1 (6 bases). The V end was cut by 7 bases, the J end by 1 base, with 13 bases between. Germline V gene lookup returns CDR1 SQVTM and CDR2 ANQGSEA. The CDR3 runs 13 residues. The DNA for the CDR3 is TGCAGCGCCCAAGGGGGGGGGAACACTGAAGCTTTCTTT. Its protein product is CSAQGGGNTEAFF.